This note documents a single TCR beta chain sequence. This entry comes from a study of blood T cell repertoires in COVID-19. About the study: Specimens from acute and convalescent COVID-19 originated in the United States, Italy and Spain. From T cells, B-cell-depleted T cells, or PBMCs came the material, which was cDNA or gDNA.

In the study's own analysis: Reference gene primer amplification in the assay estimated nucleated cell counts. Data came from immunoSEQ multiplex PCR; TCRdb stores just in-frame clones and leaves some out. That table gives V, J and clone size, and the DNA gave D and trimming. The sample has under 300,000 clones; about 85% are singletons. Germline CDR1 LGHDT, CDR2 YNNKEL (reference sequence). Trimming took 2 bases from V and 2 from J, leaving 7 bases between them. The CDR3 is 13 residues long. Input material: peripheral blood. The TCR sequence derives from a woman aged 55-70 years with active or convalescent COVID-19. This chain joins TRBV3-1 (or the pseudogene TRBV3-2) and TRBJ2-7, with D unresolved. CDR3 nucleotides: TGTGCCAGCAGCCAACCTATTACCTACGAGCAGTACTTC. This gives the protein CASSQPITYEQYF.